The sequence of this TCR beta chain was determined in a study of blood T cell repertoires in COVID-19. In the study's own analysis: Estimated nucleated cell counts came from reference gene primer amplification. Here immunoSEQ multiplex PCR was the method, and the copy in TCRdb shows in-frame clones only, minus some. That table is the source of V, J and clone size, and D and trimming were worked out from the DNA. The sample lists some 130,000 clones; about 87% were seen once. The table lists this clone with a count of one. The CDR3 has 17 amino acids. The ends lost 1 base at V and 5 bases at J; junction bases unmatched: 13. Germline V lookup: CDR1 LNHDA, CDR2 SQIVND (reference sequence).

Material for sequencing was peripheral blood. The sequence derives from a human donor in a cohort sampled during active COVID-19. The chain combines TRBV19 with TRBJ1-1; 7 bases map to TRBD1. CDR3: CASSIVGTARSGTEAFF. Written as DNA, the CDR3 is TGTGCCAGTAGTATAGTCGGGACAGCTAGATCAGGGACTGAAGCTTTCTTT.